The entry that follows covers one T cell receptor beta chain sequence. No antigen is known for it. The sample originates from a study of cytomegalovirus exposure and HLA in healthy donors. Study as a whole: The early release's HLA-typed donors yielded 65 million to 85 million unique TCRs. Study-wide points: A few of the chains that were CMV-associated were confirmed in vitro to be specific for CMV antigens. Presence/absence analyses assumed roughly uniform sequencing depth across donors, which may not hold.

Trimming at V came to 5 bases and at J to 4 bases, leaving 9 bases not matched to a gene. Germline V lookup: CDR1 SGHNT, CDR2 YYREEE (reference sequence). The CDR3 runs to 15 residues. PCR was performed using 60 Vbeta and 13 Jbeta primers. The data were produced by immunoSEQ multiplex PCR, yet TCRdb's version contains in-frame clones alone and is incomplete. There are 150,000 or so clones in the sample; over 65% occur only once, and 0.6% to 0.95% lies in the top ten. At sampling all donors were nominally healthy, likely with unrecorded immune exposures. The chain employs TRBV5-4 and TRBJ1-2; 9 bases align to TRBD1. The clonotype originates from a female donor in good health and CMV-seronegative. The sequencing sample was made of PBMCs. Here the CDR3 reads CASSVSGTGFYGYTF. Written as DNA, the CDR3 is TGTGCCAGCAGTGTATCCGGGACAGGGTTCTATGGCTACACCTTC.